The clone carrying this TCR beta chain turned up a few times. Its matching antigen is unknown. Germline assignment: CDR1 SEHNR and CDR2 FQNEAQ (reference sequence). This CDR3 is 17 amino acids long. The ends lost 5 bases at V and 0 bases at J; junction bases unmatched: 6. The data stem from a study of T cells in Graves' hyperthyroidism and ophthalmopathy. Study observations and caveats: By a 13 V-J model, ophthalmopathy was set apart from stable hyperthyroidism. Most expanded thyroid clonotypes above 0.001 recurred in blood.

Uncontrolled infection, other autoimmune disease, pregnancy or lactation disqualified patients from enrolment. From RNA transcripts, TCR beta CDR3 regions were amplified. The HTBI primer set drove a first-round RT-PCR of the TCR CDR3. In TCRdb, the multiplex PCR reads were re-called with MiXCR into one record per CDR3 protein. The profile covers a few hundred thousand distinct CDR3 sequences, with around 16% appearing a single time and under 3.5% taken by the ten largest. Sequenced input: blood. The sequence came from a woman aged 40-49 years with Graves' ophthalmopathy. The chain links TRBV7-9 to TRBJ2-2; the match to TRBD2 covers 10 bases. As DNA, the CDR3 is TGTGCCAGCAGCAGACCAGGACTAGCGGCGAACACCGGGGAGCTGTTTTTT. Translation: CASSRPGLAANTGELFF.